The 18 T cell receptor beta chains in this list originate from one sample, sequenced in a study of T cell responses to AZD1222 COVID-19 vaccine (dated by TCRdb to 2020 to 2022). The label giving this sample's time point can be read as: baseline before first vaccination. The method behind the library was the immunoSEQ multiplex PCR assay. Imported from immuneACCESS, the table was reduced by TCRdb to in-frame sequences with V and J called. These copies leave out some clones; in studies compared against another copy, an unresolved V gene accounts for under half, and the cause of the remainder is not known. This sample gives roughly 96,000 clones in total; roughly 90% of them show up just once. The ten largest clones represent roughly 26% of the sample. The input for sequencing was peripheral blood, taken on day 0 of AZD1222 vaccination. The receptors were sampled from an adult in good health.

This chain connects TRBV5-1 to TRBJ2-1; tentatively, D is TRBD2 (6 bases). The germline V gene encodes CDR1 SGHRS and CDR2 YFSETQ. V was clipped by 4 bases and J by 2 bases, with 13 bases between them. CDR3 length: 15 amino acids. The CDR3 DNA reads as TGCGCCAGCAGCCAAGCAGCGGGTACCTACAATGAGCAGTTCTTC. Its translation is CASSQAAGTYNEQFF. Full variable domain (missing parts from reference TRBV5-1 and TRBJ2-1): KAGVTQTPRYLIKTRGQQVTLSCSPISGHRSVSWYQQTPGQGLQFLFEYFSETQRNKGNFPGRFSGRQFSNSRSEMNVSTLELGDSALYLCASSQAAGTYNEQFFGPGTRLTVL.

This clone turned up a few times. V gene TRBV5-6 combines with J gene TRBJ2-7; D is possibly TRBD1 (5 bases). V lost 2 bases to trimming and J lost 5 bases, with 20 bases between them. Per the germline V gene, CDR1 is SGHDT and CDR2 is YYEEEE. This CDR3 has 16 residues. CDR3 sequence: CASSLGASETIHEQYF. The CDR3 DNA follows: TGTGCCAGCAGCTTAGGGGCGTCAGAGACGATCCACGAGCAGTACTTC.

The chain recombines TRBV5-5 with TRBJ2-1; 11 bases align to TRBD2. Germline trimming cut 6 bases from V and 6 bases from J; bases unmatched to any gene: 8. Germline V gives CDR1 SGHKS, CDR2 YYEKEE (reference sequence). The CDR3 runs to 15 residues. CDR3 DNA sequence: TGTGCCAGCACCCCCATAGCGGGAGGGGGCAATGAGCAGTTCTTC. As protein: CASTPIAGGGNEQFF.

This clone was recorded a few times. The V gene is TRBV5-4, the J gene TRBJ2-1; 14 bases are shared with TRBD2. The CDR3 extends over 15 amino acids. The V gene's germline CDR1 is SGHNT and CDR2 YYREEE (reference sequence). Losses at the gene ends were 3 bases for V and 10 bases for J; bases not matched to a gene: 6. The CDR3: CASSSGLAGVSEQFF. The CDR3 DNA is TGTGCCAGCAGCTCGGGACTAGCGGGAGTTAGCGAGCAGTTCTTC.

V usage is TRBV9 and J usage is TRBJ1-2, with 7 bases that match TRBD1. Germline values: CDR1 SGDLS, CDR2 YYNGEE. The CDR3 has 13 amino acids. The V and J ends lost 0 bases and 5 bases, in that order; junction bases with no gene match: 1. The CDR3 DNA reads as TGTGCCAGCAGCGTAGCCAGGGGGTATGGCTACACCTTC. The encoded protein is CASSVARGYGYTF.

The V gene is TRBV5-4, the J gene TRBJ2-3; tentative D call: TRBD2 (6 bases). This CDR3 contains 15 residues. In germline, CDR1 is SGHNT, CDR2 YYREEE (reference sequence). Trimming took off 4 bases at V and 2 bases at J, with 14 bases between the two ends. CDR3 region: CASSPYLAPTDTQYF. In nucleotides, the CDR3 is TGTGCCAGCAGCCCATATCTAGCGCCCACAGATACGCAGTATTTT.

The V and J genes are TRBV21-1 and TRBJ1-5; the table's D call, TRBD1, has no DNA check behind it. TRBV21-1 is described as a pseudogene. The CDR3 extends over 16 amino acids. CDR3 bases: TGTGCCAGCGGTAGACAGGCCCTTAGAGGCAATCAGCCCCAGCATTTT. Protein: CASGRQALRGNQPQHF.

This clone was detected once. The chain couples TRBV7-6 to TRBJ2-3; D uncertain. CDR1 SGHVS and CDR2 FNYEAQ come from the germline V gene. The CDR3 contains 17 residues. V was clipped by 3 bases and J by 2 bases, with 18 bases between them. The CDR3 reads CASSFPRVGVPTDTQYF. The CDR3 coding sequence is TGTGCCAGCAGCTTCCCCCGGGTTGGAGTCCCCACAGATACGCAGTATTTT.

The chain has TRBV5-1 and TRBJ1-2; D gene ambiguous. From germline, CDR1 is SGHRS and CDR2 YFSETQ. The germline V and J ends were trimmed by 0 bases and 7 bases, with 13 bases remaining between them. CDR3 size: 14 residues. In DNA, the CDR3 is TGCGCCAGCAGCTTGGCTCACGGAGTGAGTGGCTACACCTTC. This gives the protein CASSLAHGVSGYTF.

The chain joins TRBV28 to TRBJ1-2; D gene ambiguous. The CDR3 covers 11 residues. CDR1 MDHEN and CDR2 SYDVKM come from the germline V gene. V lost 10 bases, J lost 8 bases, and 14 bases lay in between. CDR3 DNA: TGTGCCATACGGGCCTCGGAGGGCTACACCTTC. It specifies CAIRASEGYTF.

J is TRBJ2-5 and V is TRBV3-1 (or the pseudogene TRBV3-2); TRBD1 matches 10 bases. Germline CDR1 LGHDT, CDR2 YNNKEL (reference sequence). The V gene end was trimmed by 3 bases and the J gene end by 4 bases; junction bases not matched to a gene: 5. CDR3 length: 15 amino acids. The CDR3 DNA reads TGTGCCAGCAGCCAGACCGGGACAGGGGTAGAGACCCAGTACTTC. Its translation: CASSQTGTGVETQYF.

This clone appeared once. This chain connects TRBV6-6 to TRBJ1-1; TRBD1 is a possible D gene (6 bases). This CDR3 is 13 amino acids long. V was trimmed by 4 bases and J by 5 bases, leaving 11 bases between them. The V gene's germline CDR1 is MNHNY and CDR2 SVGAGI (reference sequence). The CDR3: CASSFRGGTEAFF. Here the CDR3 DNA reads TGTGCCAGCAGTTTTAGAGGGGGGACTGAAGCTTTCTTT.

V and J are TRBV28 and TRBJ1-5, with TRBD1 identical over 7 bases. The CDR3 contains 15 residues. V gave up 5 bases and J gave up 7 bases; unmatched junction bases: 11. CDR1 and CDR2 from the germline V gene are MDHEN and SYDVKM. This chain's CDR3 is CASSPSGRGEQPQHF. The CDR3 nucleotides are TGTGCCAGCAGTCCTTCTGGCAGGGGGGAGCAGCCCCAGCATTTT.

The CDR3: CASSYRQGGGGEKLFF. CDR3 nucleotide sequence: TGTGCCAGCAGTTACAGACAGGGAGGGGGTGGGGAAAAACTGTTTTTT. V is TRBV6-5 and J is TRBJ1-4; TRBD1 matches at 7 bases. Germline lookup yields CDR1 MNHEY and CDR2 SVGAGI. This CDR3 contains 16 residues. Trimming at V came to 2 bases and at J to 8 bases, leaving 11 bases not matched to a gene.

The chain links TRBV28 to TRBJ2-4, with D hard to call. Germline CDR1 and CDR2: MDHEN and SYDVKM. The germline V and J ends were trimmed by 3 bases and 11 bases, with 8 bases remaining between them. The CDR3 is 11 amino acids. CDR3 in amino acids: CASSFAHVQYF. Written as DNA, the CDR3 is TGTGCCAGCAGTTTCGCCCATGTTCAGTACTTC.

V gene TRBV24-1 combines with J gene TRBJ2-2, with 10 bases aligning to TRBD1. Germline CDR1 reads KGHDR; CDR2 reads SFDVKD. CDR3 length: 14 residues. Trimming cost V 10 bases and J 7 bases; bases outside gene matches: 8. The CDR3: CATCPGQGNGELFF. DNA of the CDR3: TGTGCCACATGTCCGGGACAGGGGAACGGGGAGCTGTTTTTT.

This chain joins TRBV10-3 and TRBJ2-1; perhaps TRBD2 as D (5 bases). Germline V gene sequence: CDR1 ENHRY, CDR2 SYGVKD. This CDR3 has 12 residues. V lost 8 bases and J 6 bases, leaving 11 bases between the germline ends. In nucleotides, the CDR3 is TGTGCCATCCTCTTAGCGTCCAATGAGCAGTTCTTC. Translating it yields CAILLASNEQFF.

The rearrangement links TRBV24-1 to TRBJ2-7, with 7 positions matching TRBD1. Germline CDR1 reads KGHDR; CDR2 reads SFDVKD. The CDR3 is 15 amino acids. Trimming cost V 3 bases and J 4 bases; bases outside gene matches: 8. This chain's CDR3 is CATSDHSTGRYEQYF. The CDR3, as DNA: TGTGCCACCAGTGATCACTCGACAGGGAGATACGAGCAGTACTTC.